The rows below give T cell receptor beta chains drawn from one sample of a study of blood T cell repertoires in COVID-19. Libraries were prepared by immunoSEQ multiplex PCR; TCRdb keeps only in-frame clonotypes and omits some of them. The sample has some 490,000 clones; about 85% are singletons. Sequences were obtained from PBMCs or T cells enriched from blood (not recorded which). These receptor sequences come from a woman aged 60 to 75 who had recovered from COVID-19. Both conserved end residues are part of each CDR3. The D gene is left open where the match is weak. Clone size is shown for a subset of rows, as once, few, many or a class of expanded clone.

cdr3_length | j_call | v_call | d_call | clone_size | cdr3_nt | cdr3_aa
18 | TRBJ2-2 | TRBV9 | TRBD2 | - | TGTGCCAGCAGCGTAGGCGTGCTAGCGGGGGGGCGCACCGGGGAGCTGTTTTTT | CASSVGVLAGGRTGELFF
15 | TRBJ1-3 | TRBV27 | - | - | TGTGCCAGCAGTTTTTGGGGCCCAGGGCCTCAGACCATATATTTT | CASSFWGPGPQTIYF
14 | TRBJ2-2 | TRBV29-1 | - | - | TGCAGCGCTGACCACAGGGGAGGCACCGGGGAGCTGTTTTTT | CSADHRGGTGELFF
13 | TRBJ2-2 | TRBV29-1 | - | - | TGCGCCTCCGAGGCGGAGAACACCGGGGAGCTGTTTTTT | CASEAENTGELFF
15 | TRBJ1-1 | TRBV5-5 | - | - | TGTGCCAGCAGCTTGGAAGCTGACAGGAACACTGAAGCTTTCTTT | CASSLEADRNTEAFF
14 | TRBJ1-2 | TRBV7-2 | - | once | TGTGCCAGCAGCTTGCAGGGGCTTAACTATGGCTACACCTTC | CASSLQGLNYGYTF
14 | TRBJ1-1 | TRBV7-9 | - | few | TGTGCCAGCAGCTTAGCCCGGACAGACACTGAAGCTTTCTTT | CASSLARTDTEAFF
17 | TRBJ2-2 | TRBV27 | - | - | TGTGCCAGCAGTTTATCGGTCGTATCTCCAGGGACCGGGGAGCTGTTTTTT | CASSLSVVSPGTGELFF
12 | TRBJ1-1 | TRBV2 | - | few | TGTGCCAGCGCGTCAGGTGGCACTGAAGCTTTCTTT | CASASGGTEAFF
16 | TRBJ1-1 | TRBV10-3 | - | - | TGTGCCATCAGTGATTTTCCCGGACTTCTGGACACTGAAGCTTTCTTT | CAISDFPGLLDTEAFF
15 | TRBJ2-4 | TRBV6-5 | TRBD1 | - | TGTGCCAGCAGATACAGGGGGCGAAGGAAGGACATTCAGTACTTC | CASRYRGRRKDIQYF
13 | TRBJ1-6 | TRBV3-1/TRBV3-2 | - | - | TGTGCCAGCAGCCAAGGACTGGATTCACCCCTCCACTTT | CASSQGLDSPLHF
14 | TRBJ1-6 | TRBV6-5 | TRBD1 | - | TGTGCCAGCAAAGCCGCAGGGGGCAATTCACCCCTCCACTTT | CASKAAGGNSPLHF
14 | TRBJ2-7 | TRBV18 | - | - | TGTGCCAGCTCACCAATTGGACAGTCCTACGAGCAGTACTTC | CASSPIGQSYEQYF
17 | TRBJ2-3 | TRBV29-1 | TRBD2 | - | TGCAGCGTTGAAGATCTGGGACTAGCGGGGGGGCCAAATACGCAGTATTTT | CSVEDLGLAGGPNTQYF
16 | TRBJ1-2 | TRBV4-1 | TRBD1 | - | TGCGCCAGCAGCCAAGGAATAGGGGGCAATAACTATGGCTACACCTTC | CASSQGIGGNNYGYTF